The source of this T cell receptor (beta chain) is a study of a mutant IDH1 vaccine in newly diagnosed glioma. Study information: A roughly 62% male, approximately 38% female split and a mean age of approximately 38 years characterized treated patients.

Germline values: CDR1 SGHTA, CDR2 FQGNSA. This CDR3 comprises 13 residues. V lost 2 bases and J 1 base, leaving 5 bases between the germline ends. Time point here: baseline, week 1 (first vaccination visit). Treatment specified: pre-vaccination baseline after standard-of-care therapy. This clone was counted a single time. The protocol was immunoSEQ multiplex PCR, while the TCRdb copy is restricted to in-frame clones and leaves out a portion. Here the sample spans tens of thousands of clones, over 75% being singletons. The input for sequencing was PBMCs, taken from a glioma patient treated with radiotherapy, temozolomide or both. The chain is built from TRBV7-2 and TRBJ1-2; perhaps TRBD1 as D (5 bases). The clonotype originates from a man aged 25 to 40 with glioma. Here the CDR3 reads CASSLRGNYGYTF. For the CDR3, the DNA is TGTGCCAGCAGCTTAAGGGGTAACTATGGCTACACCTTC.